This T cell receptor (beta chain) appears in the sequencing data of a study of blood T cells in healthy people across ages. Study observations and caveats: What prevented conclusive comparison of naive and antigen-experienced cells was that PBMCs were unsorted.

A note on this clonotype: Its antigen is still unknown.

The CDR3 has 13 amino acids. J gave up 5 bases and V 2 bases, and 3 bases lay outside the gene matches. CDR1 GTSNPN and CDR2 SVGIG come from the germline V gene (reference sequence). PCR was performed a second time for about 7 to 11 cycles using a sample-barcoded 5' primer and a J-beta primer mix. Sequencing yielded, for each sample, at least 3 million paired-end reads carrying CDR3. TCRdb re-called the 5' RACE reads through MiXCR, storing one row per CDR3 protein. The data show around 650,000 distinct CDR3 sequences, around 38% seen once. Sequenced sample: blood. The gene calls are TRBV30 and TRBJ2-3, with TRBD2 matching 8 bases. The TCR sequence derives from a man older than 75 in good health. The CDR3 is CAWSQRERDTQYF. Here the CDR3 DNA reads TGTGCCTGGAGTCAGCGGGAGCGAGATACGCAGTATTTT.